These T cell receptor beta chains were read from a single sample in a study of somatic mutations in cytotoxic T cells in rheumatoid arthritis. Profiled with immunoSEQ multiplex PCR; TCRdb holds only in-frame clones, not every one. Here the sample spans 12,000 to 15,000 clones, over 80% being singletons. Sequencing was performed on CD8+ T cells sorted from blood. The receptors originated from an adult with rheumatoid arthritis. The CDR3 runs from the conserved cysteine through the conserved F or W.

v_gene	j_gene	CDR3aa
TRBV7-9	TRBJ2-1	CASSPEWAQSNEQFF
TRBV7-6	TRBJ2-2	CASSLAIGVSGELFF
TRBV5-1	TRBJ2-3	CASSRPELAGGTDTQYF
TRBV5-1	TRBJ1-4	CASSLSGTNEKLFF
TRBV19	TRBJ2-7	CASSTWDRRYEQYF
TRBV27	TRBJ2-2	CASSLPASTGELFF
TRBV28	TRBJ1-5	CASSLIQNNQPQHF
TRBV21-1	TRBJ2-5	CASTPKRVKGTQYF
TRBV5-5	TRBJ2-7	CASSYLYEQYF
TRBV30	TRBJ2-1	CAWSEGSLNEQFF
TRBV28	TRBJ2-7	CASSLAGSSYEQYF
TRBV27	TRBJ2-7	CASSLTSPPYEQYF